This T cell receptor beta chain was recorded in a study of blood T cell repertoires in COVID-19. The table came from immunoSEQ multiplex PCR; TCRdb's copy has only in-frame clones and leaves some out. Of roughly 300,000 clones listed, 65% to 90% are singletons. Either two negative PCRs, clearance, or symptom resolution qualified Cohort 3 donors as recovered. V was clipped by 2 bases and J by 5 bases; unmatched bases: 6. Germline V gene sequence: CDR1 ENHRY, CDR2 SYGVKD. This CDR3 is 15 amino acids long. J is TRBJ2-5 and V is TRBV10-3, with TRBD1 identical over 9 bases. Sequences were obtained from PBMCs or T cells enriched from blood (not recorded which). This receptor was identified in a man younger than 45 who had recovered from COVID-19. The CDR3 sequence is CAISELTGGGETQYF. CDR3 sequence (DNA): TGTGCCATCAGTGAGCTAACAGGGGGCGGCGAGACCCAGTACTTC.